One and the same sample provided the 32 T cell receptor beta chains below, sequenced in a study of T cell changes during pregnancy in multiple sclerosis. Clones were read by immunoSEQ multiplex PCR, and TCRdb kept only the in-frame ones, dropping some. The table records roughly 99,000 clones, 92% of them present only once. This specimen consisted of peripheral blood, obtained in the third trimester of pregnancy. These receptors were collected from a female donor in good health, enrolled as a control in a pregnancy study.

This rearrangement joins TRBV9 to TRBJ1-6; 9 bases agree with TRBD1. The CDR3 has 16 amino acids. Germline assignment: CDR1 SGDLS and CDR2 YYNGEE. The V segment lost 0 bases and the J segment 9 bases; nucleotides outside the gene matches: 7. The CDR3 is CASSVAPTGGLSPLHF. As DNA, the CDR3 is TGTGCCAGCAGCGTAGCCCCCACAGGGGGCCTTTCACCCCTCCACTTT.

The chain recombines TRBV11-2 with TRBJ1-5; D may be TRBD1 (5 bases). The CDR3 is made up of 15 amino acids. Germline-derived CDR1 and CDR2 are SGHAT and FQNNGV. The V end lost 0 bases, the J end lost 4 bases, and 10 bases lay between the germline ends. CDR3 nucleotides: TGTGCCAGCAGCTTAGAGGGACGGGAGAATCAGCCCCAGCATTTT. Amino acid sequence: CASSLEGRENQPQHF.

For this clone: Other DNA sequences from this sample encode an identical CDR3 as well. V is TRBV5-4 and J is TRBJ2-7; a weak D match, TRBD1 (6 bases). The CDR3 length is 14 residues. Trimming took 1 base from V and 0 from J, leaving 8 bases between them. CDR1 is SGHNT and CDR2 is YYREEE in the germline V gene (reference sequence). The CDR3 nucleotides read TGTGCCAGCAGCTTGTCGGACAGCTCCTACGAGCAGTACTTC. Amino acid sequence: CASSLSDSSYEQYF.

The chain combines TRBV13 with TRBJ2-7; perhaps TRBD1 as D (5 bases). The CDR3 sequence is 15 residues long. CDR1 is PRHDT, CDR2 FYEKMQ, per germline (reference sequence). V lost 4 bases and J lost 5, with 18 bases in between. In DNA form, the CDR3 reads TGTGCCAGCAGCTCCTGGACATACACGTTACACGAGCAGTACTTC. Amino acids: CASSSWTYTLHEQYF.

The chain links TRBV5-3 to TRBJ1-4, with TRBD1 matching over 7 bases. TRBV5-3 is an ORF for which the function is uncertain. The ends lost 0 bases at V and 8 bases at J; junction bases unmatched: 19. This CDR3 region has 19 residues. CDR3 protein: CARSLGLILRDSREEKLFF. CDR3 sequence (DNA): TGTGCCAGAAGCTTGGGTCTAATTTTGAGGGACAGCCGTGAGGAAAAACTGTTTTTT.

The chain links TRBV4-2 to TRBJ1-1; 7 bases are shared with TRBD1. Germline V gene sequence: CDR1 LGHNA, CDR2 YNFKEQ. V dropped 3 bases and J dropped 1; count of bases not matched to a gene: 2. The CDR3 covers 14 residues. The CDR3 loop is CASSQGQQNTEAFF. The DNA of the CDR3 is TGTGCCAGCAGCCAGGGACAGCAGAACACTGAAGCTTTCTTT.

V and J are TRBV15 and TRBJ2-1, with TRBD1 matching over 9 bases. Germline CDR1 LNHNV, CDR2 YYDKDF (reference sequence). The CDR3 runs to 19 residues. V dropped 1 base and J dropped 7; count of bases not matched to a gene: 17. Here the CDR3 DNA reads TGTGCCACCAGCAGAGTTGCCTGGGACGGGACAGGGAGCGGGAATGAGCAGTTCTTC. Protein sequence: CATSRVAWDGTGSGNEQFF.

This sequence joins TRBV7-8 and TRBJ2-7; 9 bases map to TRBD2. There are 13 residues in the CDR3. Germline V gene sequence: CDR1 SGHVS, CDR2 FQNEAQ. Trimming cost V 6 bases and J 6 bases; bases outside gene matches: 6. The CDR3 loop is CASSPGLASEQYF. The CDR3 DNA is TGTGCCAGCAGTCCGGGACTAGCATCCGAGCAGTACTTC.

The chain couples TRBV15 to TRBJ1-2; TRBD1 might be the D (6 bases). This CDR3 contains 14 residues. Germline CDR1 reads LNHNV; CDR2 reads YYDKDF (reference sequence). The V end lost 4 bases, the J end lost 4 bases, and 13 bases lay between the germline ends. CDR3 in DNA: TGTGCCACCAGCATTTACGGGACAACCTATGGCTACACCTTC. Translating it yields CATSIYGTTYGYTF.

V usage is TRBV7-2 and J usage is TRBJ2-1, with a weak D call TRBD1 (6 bases). The CDR3 consists of 16 residues. The germline V gene encodes CDR1 SGHTA and CDR2 FQGNSA. Deletions cut 3 bases from V and 0 bases from J, with 12 bases between. CDR3 amino acids: CASSLQGLSSYNEQFF. CDR3 coding DNA: TGTGCCAGCAGCTTGCAGGGGTTGAGCTCCTACAATGAGCAGTTCTTC. The complete variable domain, with remaining parts taken from reference TRBV7-2 and TRBJ2-1, reads GAGVSQSPSNKVTEKGKDVELRCDPISGHTALYWYRQSLGQGLEFLIYFQGNSAPDKSGLPSDRFSAERTGGSVSTLTIQRTQQEDSAVYLCASSLQGLSSYNEQFFGPGTRLTVL.

This chain joins TRBV7-2 and TRBJ2-3; D is unclear. The CDR3 is 14 residues long. Per the germline V gene, CDR1 is SGHTA and CDR2 is FQGNSA. The ends were cut back, 1 base at V and 10 bases at J, with 15 bases in the middle. CDR3 protein: CASSLVSTPGPQYF. The CDR3 nucleotides are TGTGCCAGCAGCTTAGTTTCTACCCCCGGTCCGCAGTATTTT.

V usage is TRBV5-4 and J usage is TRBJ2-3, with D unresolved. The CDR3 length is 13 residues. Germline lookup yields CDR1 SGHNT and CDR2 YYREEE (reference sequence). V was clipped by 1 base and J by 0 bases, with 3 bases between them. CDR3 loop: CASSLSSTDTQYF. DNA for the CDR3: TGTGCCAGCAGCTTGAGCAGCACAGATACGCAGTATTTT.

The rearrangement uses TRBV7-3 and TRBJ2-3; 7 bases are a match to TRBD2. Germline loops: CDR1 SGHTA, CDR2 FQGTGA. V lost 5 bases and J lost 0; bases outside the gene matches: 5. CDR3 length: 15 amino acids. As DNA, the CDR3 is TGTGCCAGCAGCGCCAGCGGGGTTAGCACAGATACGCAGTATTTT. It is translated as CASSASGVSTDTQYF. Filled out from reference TRBV7-3 and TRBJ2-3, the complete variable domain reads GAGVSQTPSNKVTEKGKYVELRCDPISGHTALYWYRQSLGQGPEFLIYFQGTGAADDSGLPNDRFFAVRPEGSVSTLKIQRTERGDSAVYLCASSASGVSTDTQYFGPGTRLTVL.

J is TRBJ2-7 and V is TRBV6-5; 7 nucleotides align to TRBD1. V was pared by 2 bases and J by 6 bases, with 13 bases of the junction left unmatched. Germline-derived CDR1 and CDR2 are MNHEY and SVGAGI. This CDR3 region has 16 residues. The CDR3 region has the DNA TGTGCCAGCAGTTACAAACTCAGGACAGGAGGTAGCGAGCAGTACTTC. It codes for CASSYKLRTGGSEQYF.

The rearrangement joins TRBV14 to TRBJ1-2, with D possibly matching TRBD1 (5 bases). Looked up from germline, CDR1 is SGHDN and CDR2 is FVKESK. The CDR3 consists of 14 residues. Deletions cut 1 base from V and 7 bases from J, with 13 bases between. The CDR3 spells CASSQVLGRGGYTF. In DNA, the CDR3 is TGTGCCAGCAGCCAAGTTCTCGGTAGGGGTGGCTACACCTTC.

The chain is built from TRBV28 and TRBJ1-2; D is possibly TRBD1 (6 bases). This CDR3 is 13 amino acids long. The germline CDR1 and CDR2 sequences are MDHEN and SYDVKM. The germline V and J ends were trimmed by 5 bases and 4 bases, with 11 bases remaining between them. CDR3 in amino acids: CASSPTGGYGYTF. In nucleotides, the CDR3 is TGTGCCAGCAGTCCGACAGGTGGCTATGGCTACACCTTC.

This clone was seen once. The gene calls are TRBV5-5 and TRBJ2-5; unclear D gene. The CDR3 has 16 amino acids. Between the trimmed V and J ends, which lost 4 bases and 2 bases, there was a span of 18 bases. Germline CDR1 SGHKS, CDR2 YYEKEE (reference sequence). The CDR3 here is CASSKRHPLTQETQYF. CDR3 nucleotide sequence: TGTGCCAGCAGCAAAAGACACCCCTTAACTCAAGAGACCCAGTACTTC.

V gene TRBV7-2 combines with J gene TRBJ2-5; 9 bases match TRBD1. CDR1 and CDR2 (germline): SGHTA, FQGNSA. The CDR3 covers 18 residues. The V segment lost 1 base and the J segment 5 bases; nucleotides outside the gene matches: 14. The CDR3 region is CASSLVYSLTGGRETQYF. The CDR3 coding sequence is TGTGCCAGCAGCTTAGTTTATAGCTTAACAGGGGGCCGGGAGACCCAGTACTTC.

This chain joins TRBV27 and TRBJ1-1; D possibly corresponds to TRBD1 (6 bases). The germline gives CDR1 MNHEY, CDR2 SMNVEV (reference sequence). V was trimmed by 1 base and J by 6 bases, leaving 9 bases between them. CDR3 length: 13 amino acids. CDR3 bases: TGTGCCAGCAGTTTATTACGGACAGCTGAAGCTTTCTTT. This sequence encodes CASSLLRTAEAFF.

This chain links TRBV9 with TRBJ2-3; 10 bases fit TRBD1. The germline V gene has CDR1 SGDLS and CDR2 YYNGEE. The CDR3 loop spans 16 amino acids. The J segment lost 0 bases and the V segment lost 3 bases, leaving 4 bases of the junction unmatched. CDR3 coding DNA: TGTGCCAGCAGCGAGAGGGGACAGGGGAGCACAGATACGCAGTATTTT. It specifies CASSERGQGSTDTQYF.

The gene calls are TRBV7-9 and TRBJ2-1; a weak D match, TRBD1 (5 bases). V was shortened by 2 bases and J by 7 bases, with 12 bases between the two germline ends. The CDR3 contains 14 residues. Germline lookup yields CDR1 SEHNR and CDR2 FQNEAQ (reference sequence). The CDR3 protein is CASSLLGVRNEQFF. Here the CDR3 DNA reads TGTGCCAGCAGCTTATTAGGGGTAAGGAATGAGCAGTTCTTC.

The CDR3 DNA reads as TGTGCCTGCCACGGGTCGGCGCCCTATGGCTACACCTTC. It yields the protein CACHGSAPYGYTF. The rearrangement links TRBV30 to TRBJ1-2, with D unresolved. Germline assignment: CDR1 GTSNPN and CDR2 SVGIG (reference sequence). CDR3 length: 13 amino acids. V gave up 6 bases and J gave up 4 bases, with 15 bases separating them.

V and J are TRBV7-2 and TRBJ2-1; no reliable D call. V lost 1 base, J lost 10 bases, and 14 bases lay in between. The CDR3 length is 14 residues. Germline CDR1 reads SGHTA; CDR2 reads FQGNSA. CDR3 bases: TGTGCCAGCAGCTTAGGGCCCATCGAGGCGGAGCAGTTCTTC. Amino acids: CASSLGPIEAEQFF.

The sample holds one count of this clone. The CDR3 is CASSPQNTDTQYF. In nucleotides, the CDR3 is TGTGCCAGCAGTCCCCAGAACACAGATACGCAGTATTTT. J is TRBJ2-3 and V is TRBV5-4; no clear D. CDR3 length: 13 residues. Trimming removed 5 bases at V and 2 bases at J, with 9 bases between. Germline CDR1 and CDR2: SGHNT and YYREEE (reference sequence).

V is TRBV9 and J is TRBJ2-5; 12 bases fit TRBD1. The ends lost 7 bases at V and 4 bases at J; junction bases unmatched: 17. CDR1 SGDLS and CDR2 YYNGEE come from the germline V gene. CDR3 size: 18 residues. This CDR3 is CASGGTGGIGSRGETQYF. CDR3 DNA sequence: TGTGCCAGCGGGGGGACAGGGGGCATTGGGTCCCGGGGAGAGACCCAGTACTTC.

The J gene is TRBJ2-2, the V gene TRBV11-3, with D possibly TRBD1 on 6 matching bases. Germline CDR1 and CDR2: SGHNT and YENEEA. V gave up 8 bases and J gave up 6 bases, with 16 bases separating them. The CDR3 is 14 amino acids. The CDR3 protein is CASGQTSEAGELFF. The CDR3 DNA is TGTGCCAGCGGACAGACTTCAGAGGCCGGGGAGCTGTTTTTT.

The gene calls are TRBV5-5 and TRBJ2-7; maybe TRBD2 (5 bases). Germline V gene lookup returns CDR1 SGHKS and CDR2 YYEKEE (reference sequence). The CDR3 has 13 amino acids. V was shortened by 1 base and J by 5 bases, with 10 bases between the two germline ends. The CDR3 DNA is TGTGCCAGCAGCTTGTCGGGGTCCAACGAGCAGTACTTC. Translated: CASSLSGSNEQYF.

This clone was recorded only once. This chain links TRBV10-1 with TRBJ2-7; D is possibly TRBD2 (6 bases). Germline V lookup: CDR1 WNHNN, CDR2 SYGVQD (reference sequence). The germline V and J ends were trimmed by 8 bases and 2 bases, with 13 bases remaining between them. The CDR3 is 13 residues long. The DNA for the CDR3 is TGCGCCAGCGCGGGGACGGTGACCTACGAGCAGTACTTC. Translation gives CASAGTVTYEQYF.

This chain links TRBV28 with TRBJ1-3; 8 nucleotides match TRBD1. The CDR3 covers 14 residues. The trim removed 6 bases at V and 0 bases at J, leaving 1 base unmatched. Germline values: CDR1 MDHEN, CDR2 SYDVKM. CDR3 DNA sequence: TGTGCCAGCAGGGGACAGGACTCTGGAAACACCATATATTTT. Amino acid sequence: CASRGQDSGNTIYF.

The V and J genes are TRBV2 and TRBJ1-5; no definite D call. Per germline, CDR1 SNHLY and CDR2 FYNNEI. This CDR3 comprises 15 residues. V lost 5 bases to trimming and J lost 8 bases, with 19 bases between them. The CDR3 coding sequence is TGTGCCAGCAGTCCAAGAGAGAGGGTGAGAGAGCCCCAGCATTTT. Its translation is CASSPRERVREPQHF.

The genes are TRBV9 and TRBJ2-5; TRBD1 matches at 8 bases. The CDR3 totals 14 residues. CDR1 and CDR2 (germline): SGDLS, YYNGEE. Losses at the gene ends were 4 bases for V and 3 bases for J; bases not matched to a gene: 5. CDR3 sequence: CASSRTGSEETQYF. The CDR3 coding sequence is TGTGCCAGCAGCCGGACAGGGAGTGAAGAGACCCAGTACTTC.

The chain is built from TRBV14 and TRBJ1-1; 8 bases fit TRBD1. J lost 11 bases, V lost 0 bases, and 5 bases had no gene match. In germline, CDR1 is SGHDN, CDR2 FVKESK. The CDR3 contains 13 residues. CDR3 in amino acids: CASSQEQGARAFF. For the CDR3, the DNA is TGTGCCAGCAGCCAAGAGCAGGGGGCGAGGGCTTTCTTT.